This note documents a single TCR beta chain sequence. It lacks a known antigen. The sample holds no much larger clone one base away, and base qualities are not on file. The cohort comprised 550 to 700 healthy bone marrow donors. Cohort members were all nominally healthy when sampled, although unrecorded immune exposures were likely present. The donor tested CMV seronegative and was one of the 352 seronegative cohort members. Each donor provided a peripheral blood sample, and peripheral blood mononuclear cells were used for TCR beta sequencing. Genomic DNA extraction from the blood cell samples was performed with the Qiagen DNeasy Blood Extraction Kit. The method behind the library was the immunoSEQ multiplex PCR assay. For the multiplex PCR, a mixture combining 60 forward primers for TCR Vbeta segments and 13 reverse primers for TCR Jbeta segments was used. A multiplex PCR assay on genomic DNA amplified the CDR3 region of rearranged TCR beta genes. Amplified TCR beta libraries were sequenced as 87-base-pair reads on the Illumina HiSeq System. Under the source paper's analysis protocol: A later analysis counted approximately 84 million unique TCR beta chains across the roughly 700 repertoires, and around 9.9 million of these chains were shared by at least two donors. Raw reads were error-corrected and collapsed into unique sequences by a nearest-neighbor algorithm in which closely related sequences were merged to remove PCR and sequencing errors. To assign V, D and J gene segments, CDR3 sequences were aligned to IMGT reference sequences. For a sequence to be retained, at least a six-nucleotide match to both a V gene segment and a J gene segment was required. Rearrangements were classified as productive when the CDR3 lacked stop codons and remained in frame with V and J, and all other rearrangements were classified as non-productive. CDR3 was defined by IMGT convention, running from the second conserved V-encoded cysteine to the conserved J-encoded phenylalanine. In an earlier analysis of 587 of the donors, sequences lacking an unambiguous match to a single V gene segment were excluded. An earlier analysis of 587 of the donors classified V segments as functional when productive rearrangements were above 56.7% and as segregating when the standard deviation between donors was above 5%. A statistical classification framework was built to diagnose cytomegalovirus status from the catalog of TCR beta chain sequences. A later analysis assigned V and J genes by comparing TCR nucleotide sequences with IMGT/GENE-DB human TR gene sequences. Using the TCRdist pipeline, a later analysis assigned CDR3 sequences along with most-parsimonious VDJ recombination scenarios. In a later analysis, every TCR beta chain was defined by the combination of its CDR3 amino acid sequence and its V-gene family, and reads without a unique V-gene family were dropped. A later analysis removed nearly 600 highly shared, low-generation-probability nucleotide sequences to deal with suspected cross-contamination and a sequencing artifact. In a later analysis, a clonal expansion index was calculated for each public chain from normalized within-repertoire ranks of inferred template counts. Generation probabilities in a later analysis came from a VDJ recombination model fitted to out-of-frame rearrangements, and those results were checked against IGoR. In a later analysis, hypergeometric tests were used to score TCR-TCR, TCR-HLA and TCR-CMV co-occurrence, with a repertoire-size bias correction applied to TCR pairs. A later analysis estimated false discovery rates by permuting HLA or CMV assignments 20 times. In a later analysis, co-occurring TCRs were grouped with DBSCAN, and TCRdist sequence similarity was added when clustering was performed within HLA-allele-positive subsets. For co-occurrence clustering, repertoires with fewer than 30,000 or more than 120,000 public chains were excluded, along with five repertoires with anomalous nucleotide sharing. TCRdb stores this immuneACCESS table with in-frame sequences only. Part of the clones is absent; in the studies checked, under half of the shortfall reflects unresolved V genes, and no reason is known for the rest. Clone size and the V and J calls come from that table; the DNA yielded D and trimming. A total of under 200,000 clones appear in this sample, about 85% of them only once. The ten largest make up around 4% of the sample.

The data derive from a study of cytomegalovirus exposure and HLA in healthy donors (dated 2017 in TCRdb). Study-wide context: An earlier analysis of some 620 of the donors reported 276 Gb of sequence data and 117 million unique TCR beta sequences obtained from some 200 million T cells. An early release that covered about 600 HLA-typed donors contained approximately 320 gigabases of sequencing data and 70 million to 100 million unique TCR sequences. Among the approximately 420 genotyped donors, around 81% belonged to the genetic ancestry cluster associated with self-reported Caucasian donors. The study aimed to test whether signatures of past pathogen exposure could be identified by cataloging public T cell receptors. Using immunosequencing, the study profiled T cell repertoires from around 670 subjects and related those repertoires to cytomegalovirus serostatus. Along with the approximately 700-subject first cohort, a separate validation cohort of over a hundred different subjects was used. High-throughput TCR immunosequencing, statistical association of individual TCRs with disease status, and machine learning were combined to predict cytomegalovirus infection status. A later analysis re-examined previously published TCR beta repertoires from about 670 donors and added high-resolution HLA genotyping to investigate patterns of TCR occurrence. Rather than using new phenotypic data, the later analysis identified candidate immune exposures from TCR beta sequences and from how often those sequences occurred across donors. In an earlier analysis of 550 to 700 of the donors, high-throughput TCR beta sequencing was used to judge whether each TCR beta V gene segment behaved as functional or pseudogenic. Donor age, sex, ethnicity and CMV serostatus were compiled together with the repertoire data. A later genetic analysis used genome-wide SNP genotypes for about three fifths of the 666 donors, treating that subset as a discovery cohort. Every repertoire in the discovery cohort had been generated on one and the same sequencing platform. HLA typing covered class I and class II loci at four-digit resolution. The number of typed donors differed by locus: about 620-640 for A, B, C, DRB1 and DQB1; roughly 510 for DQA1; around 580 for DPA1; and roughly 450 for DPB1. Four to six DR-DQ haplotypes were handled as single units for association and clustering, since linkage in the cohort was strong. Among under 450 genotyped donors of the cohort, an average of approximately 240,000 unique TCR beta nucleotide sequences were sequenced per donor, 15% to 20% of them non-productive.

Overall results and qualifications from the work: The earlier analysis of some 540 of the donors excluded roughly 17 rarely observed V segments, including chromosome 9 orphons, because counts were too low. According to the authors, the approach could potentially be generalized to other disease states and immunological phenotypes. Because some donors lacked HLA typing at each locus, the association tests relied only on the typed subset. In a later genetic analysis, a missense DCLRE1C variant was associated with V-gene and J-gene trimming of TCR beta chains, and the association was replicated in an independent cohort. In a later analysis, HLA-associated TCR beta chains were found to be more clonally expanded and to have lower generation probabilities than equally common non-associated chains. The 87-base-pair reads could not distinguish some IMGT-functional V segments, including TRBV6-2 and TRBV6-3, so those segments were excluded. Most TCR sequences were seen in very few donors, while some public TCRs were found in many individuals. In both the original and validation cohorts, the classifier was reported to diagnose cytomegalovirus status with high specificity and sensitivity. In this cohort, only TCR beta chains were sequenced, and detectable features were limited by the absence of alpha or paired-chain data. Linkage disequilibrium might explain the correlated functional status among segregating V segments, but an unknown experimental factor could not be excluded. The study listed 164 TCR beta chains as associated with cytomegalovirus. Several of the top co-occurrence clusters appeared to be linked to parvovirus B19, influenza, CMV and Epstein-Barr virus, according to a later analysis. In a later analysis, TCR association rates were found to vary across HLA loci, with the most associated TCRs seen for DRB1 alleles and the fewest for HLA-C alleles. In an earlier analysis of 587 of the donors, most TCR beta V segments appeared in productive rearrangements about 87% or about 30% of the time, broadly matching IMGT annotations. A cluster of highly shared sequence variants was judged likely to be a technical artifact of the sequencing pipeline. A few of the identified cytomegalovirus-associated TCR beta chains were confirmed in vitro to be specific for cytomegalovirus antigens. In a later genetic analysis, fewer N-insertions in productive TCRs were reported among donors in an Asian-associated ancestry cluster than the roughly 670-donor mean. Most CMV-associated TCR beta chains appeared to be HLA-restricted in a later analysis, and the HLA associations seemed to be driven largely by CMV exposure. The only immune exposure information available for the cohort was CMV serostatus. In a later analysis, more than 15,000 TCR beta sequences were associated with specific HLA alleles at a false discovery rate of 0.05. When HLA alleles, especially DR and DQ, strongly co-occurred, TCR associations were difficult to assign to individual alleles. Sequencing depth was assumed to be roughly uniform across donors in the presence/absence analyses, though that assumption may not hold. A further reported finding was that TCR beta sequences accurately predicted the HLA-A and HLA-B alleles for most subjects in the first cohort.

V is pared back by 6 bases and J by 2 bases, with 12 bases lying between the germline termini. CDR1 and CDR2 are read off the germline V gene as SQVTM and ANQGSEA. The CDR3, cysteine through phenylalanine, is 13 amino acids long. The sequence is cut down to CDR3 DNA, 39 bases in frame from base 1. The rearranged chain carries TRBV29-1 and TRBJ2-3, and possibly TRBD1, on 6 matching bases. This receptor was obtained from a man aged 45-65 years in good health and CMV-seronegative. The sequenced sample consisted of PBMCs. The CDR3 region has the sequence CSVAGQPTDTQYF. The DNA sequence follows: TGCAGCGTCGCCGGACAGCCCACAGATACGCAGTATTTT.